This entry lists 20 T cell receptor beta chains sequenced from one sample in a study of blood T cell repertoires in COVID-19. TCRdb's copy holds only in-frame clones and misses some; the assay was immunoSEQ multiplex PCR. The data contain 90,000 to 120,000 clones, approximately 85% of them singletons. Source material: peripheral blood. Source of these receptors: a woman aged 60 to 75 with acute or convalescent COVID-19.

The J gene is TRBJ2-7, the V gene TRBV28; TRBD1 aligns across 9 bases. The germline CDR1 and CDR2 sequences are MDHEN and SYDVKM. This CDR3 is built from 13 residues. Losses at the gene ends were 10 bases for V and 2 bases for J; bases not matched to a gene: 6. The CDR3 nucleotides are TGTGCCACAAGGACAGGGGCGACCTACGAGCAGTACTTC. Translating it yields CATRTGATYEQYF.

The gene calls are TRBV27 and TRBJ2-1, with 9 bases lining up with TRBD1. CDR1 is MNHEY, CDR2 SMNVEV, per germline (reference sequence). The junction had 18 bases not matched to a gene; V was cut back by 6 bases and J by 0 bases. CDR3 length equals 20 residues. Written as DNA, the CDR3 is TGTGCCAGCAGCCCAAAACAGGGGGCAAGGACGCAAAGCTCCTACAATGAGCAGTTCTTC. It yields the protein CASSPKQGARTQSSYNEQFF.

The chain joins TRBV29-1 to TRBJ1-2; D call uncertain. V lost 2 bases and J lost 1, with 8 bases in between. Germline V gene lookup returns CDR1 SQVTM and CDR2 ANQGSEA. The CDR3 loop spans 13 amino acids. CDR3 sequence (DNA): TGCAGCGTTGAAACCCTAAATAACTATGGCTACACCTTC. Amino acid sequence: CSVETLNNYGYTF.

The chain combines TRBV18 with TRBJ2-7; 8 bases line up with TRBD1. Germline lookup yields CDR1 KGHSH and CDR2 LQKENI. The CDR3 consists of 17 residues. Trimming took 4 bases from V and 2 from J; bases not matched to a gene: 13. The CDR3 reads CASSLLFSGQGAYEQYF. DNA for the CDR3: TGTGCCAGCTCACTACTCTTTAGCGGACAGGGCGCCTACGAGCAGTACTTC.

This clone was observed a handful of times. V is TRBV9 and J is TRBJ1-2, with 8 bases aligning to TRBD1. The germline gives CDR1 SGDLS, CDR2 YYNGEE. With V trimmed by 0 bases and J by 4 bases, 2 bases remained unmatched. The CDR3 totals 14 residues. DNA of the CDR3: TGTGCCAGCAGCGTAGAGGGGACAGGCTATGGCTACACCTTC. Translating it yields CASSVEGTGYGYTF. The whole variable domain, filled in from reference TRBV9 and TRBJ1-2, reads DSGVTQTPKHLITATGQRVTLRCSPRSGDLSVYWYQQSLDQGLQFLIQYYNGEERAKGNILERFSAQQFPDLHSELNLSSLELGDSALYFCASSVEGTGYGYTFGSGTRLTVV.

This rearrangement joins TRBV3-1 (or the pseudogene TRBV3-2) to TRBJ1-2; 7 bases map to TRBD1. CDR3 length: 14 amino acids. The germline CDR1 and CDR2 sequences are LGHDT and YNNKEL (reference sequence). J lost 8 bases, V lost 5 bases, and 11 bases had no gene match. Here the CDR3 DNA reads TGTGCCAGCAGCTGGGACAGAAGTATGAGGGGCTACACCTTC. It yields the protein CASSWDRSMRGYTF.

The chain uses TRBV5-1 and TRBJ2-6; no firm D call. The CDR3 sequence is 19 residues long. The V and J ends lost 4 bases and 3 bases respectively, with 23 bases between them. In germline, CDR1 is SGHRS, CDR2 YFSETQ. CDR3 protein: CASSTQVRTRLSGANVLTF. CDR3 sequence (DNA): TGCGCCAGCAGCACTCAGGTGCGTACCCGCCTTAGTGGGGCCAACGTCCTGACTTTC.

CDR3 amino acids: CAWYGTSGSQFF. DNA of the CDR3: TGTGCCTGGTACGGGACTAGCGGCTCCCAGTTCTTC. J is TRBJ2-1 and V is TRBV30, with 11 bases identical to TRBD2. With V trimmed by 5 bases and J by 13 bases, 7 bases remained unmatched. The length of the CDR3 is 12 residues. Germline values: CDR1 GTSNPN, CDR2 SVGIG (reference sequence).

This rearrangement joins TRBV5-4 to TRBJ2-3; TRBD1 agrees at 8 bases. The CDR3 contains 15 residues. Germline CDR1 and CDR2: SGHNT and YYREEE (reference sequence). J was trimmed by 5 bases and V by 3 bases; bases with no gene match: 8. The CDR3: CASSSSTGVGDTQYF. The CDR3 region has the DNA TGTGCCAGCAGCTCTTCGACAGGGGTAGGAGATACGCAGTATTTT.

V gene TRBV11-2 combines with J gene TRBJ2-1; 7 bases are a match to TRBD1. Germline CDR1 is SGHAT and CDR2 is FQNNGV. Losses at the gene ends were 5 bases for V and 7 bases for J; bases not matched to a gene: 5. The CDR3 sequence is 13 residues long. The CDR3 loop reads CASSGQVRNEQFF. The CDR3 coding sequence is TGTGCCAGCAGCGGACAGGTACGGAATGAGCAGTTCTTC.

The CDR3 DNA follows: TGCGCCAGCAGCTTGAGCGAAAAGGGGAATGAAAAACTGTTTTTT. This gives the protein CASSLSEKGNEKLFF. This chain links TRBV5-1 with TRBJ1-4, with a tentative D call TRBD1 (5 bases). Trimming took 1 base from V and 5 from J, leaving 12 bases between them. This CDR3 has 15 amino acids. The germline V gene has CDR1 SGHRS and CDR2 YFSETQ. The full variable domain, in which reference TRBV5-1 and TRBJ1-4 provide the parts outside the CDR3, is KAGVTQTPRYLIKTRGQQVTLSCSPISGHRSVSWYQQTPGQGLQFLFEYFSETQRNKGNFPGRFSGRQFSNSRSEMNVSTLELGDSALYLCASSLSEKGNEKLFFGSGTQLSVL.

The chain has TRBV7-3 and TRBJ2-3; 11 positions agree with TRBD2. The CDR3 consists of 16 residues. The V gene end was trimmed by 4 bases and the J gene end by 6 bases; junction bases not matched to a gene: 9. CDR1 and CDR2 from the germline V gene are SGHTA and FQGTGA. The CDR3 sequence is CASSSVLAGGSDTQYF. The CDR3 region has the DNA TGTGCCAGCAGCTCCGTTTTAGCGGGAGGGTCGGATACGCAGTATTTT.

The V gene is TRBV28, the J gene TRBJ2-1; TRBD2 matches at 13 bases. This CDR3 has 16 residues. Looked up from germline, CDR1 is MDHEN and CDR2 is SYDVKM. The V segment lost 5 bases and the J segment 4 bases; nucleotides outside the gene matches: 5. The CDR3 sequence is CASSPWTSGSYNEQFF. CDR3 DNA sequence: TGTGCCAGCAGTCCCTGGACTAGCGGGAGTTACAATGAGCAGTTCTTC.

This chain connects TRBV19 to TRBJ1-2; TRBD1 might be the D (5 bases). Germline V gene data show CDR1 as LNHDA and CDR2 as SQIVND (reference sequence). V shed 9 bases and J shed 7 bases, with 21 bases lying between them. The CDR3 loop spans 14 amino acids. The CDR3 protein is CASLQGSPVGGYTF. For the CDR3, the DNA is TGTGCCAGCCTCCAGGGCTCCCCTGTTGGTGGCTACACCTTC.

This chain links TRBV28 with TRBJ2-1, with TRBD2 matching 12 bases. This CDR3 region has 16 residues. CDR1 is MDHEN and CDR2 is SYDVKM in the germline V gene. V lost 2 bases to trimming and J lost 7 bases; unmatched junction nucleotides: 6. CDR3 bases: TGTGCCAGCAGTTTACAAGGACTAGCGGGACAGAATGAGCAGTTCTTC. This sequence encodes CASSLQGLAGQNEQFF.

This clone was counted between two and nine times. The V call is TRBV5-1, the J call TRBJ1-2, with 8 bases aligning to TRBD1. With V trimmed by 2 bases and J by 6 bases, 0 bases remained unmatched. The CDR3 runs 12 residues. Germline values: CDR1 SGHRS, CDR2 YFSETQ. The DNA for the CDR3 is TGCGCCAGCAGCTTACAGGGGGATGGCTACACCTTC. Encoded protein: CASSLQGDGYTF.

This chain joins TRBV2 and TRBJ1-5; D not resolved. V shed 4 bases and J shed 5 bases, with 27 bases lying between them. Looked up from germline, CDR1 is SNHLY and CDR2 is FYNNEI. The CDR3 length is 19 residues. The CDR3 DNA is TGTGCCAGCAGTGTACCCCATGGGTTACGGGGAGAGAACGATCAGCCCCAGCATTTT. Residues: CASSVPHGLRGENDQPQHF.

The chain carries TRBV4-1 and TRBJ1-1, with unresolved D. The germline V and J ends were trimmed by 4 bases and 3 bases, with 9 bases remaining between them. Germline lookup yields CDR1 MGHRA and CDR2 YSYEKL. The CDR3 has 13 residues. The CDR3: CASSRGEDTEAFF. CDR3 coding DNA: TGCGCCAGCAGCCGAGGAGAGGACACTGAAGCTTTCTTT.

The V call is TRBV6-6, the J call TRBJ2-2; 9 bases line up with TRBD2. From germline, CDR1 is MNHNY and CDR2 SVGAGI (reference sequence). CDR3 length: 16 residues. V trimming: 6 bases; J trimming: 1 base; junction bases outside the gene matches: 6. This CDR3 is CASRTTSGKNTGELFF. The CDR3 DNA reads TGTGCCAGCAGAACGACTAGCGGAAAGAACACCGGGGAGCTGTTTTTT.

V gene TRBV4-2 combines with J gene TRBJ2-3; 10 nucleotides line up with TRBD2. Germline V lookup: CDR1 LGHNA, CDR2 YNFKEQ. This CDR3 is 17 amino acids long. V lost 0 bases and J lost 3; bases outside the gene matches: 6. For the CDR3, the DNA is TGTGCCAGCAGCCAAGAAACTAGCGGGGTCAGTACAGATACGCAGTATTTT. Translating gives CASSQETSGVSTDTQYF.